The T cell receptor beta chain described here comes from a study of regulatory T cells in long-lasting Graves disease. Study conclusions and caveats: Only peripheral blood was studied, not thyroid tissue.

Time point defined: persistent/refractory GD, antithyroid drugs over 5 years with positive TRAb. RNA isolated from PBMCs was used to make the TCR library. Arm-PCR of CDR3 regions and iRepertoire HTBI primers were the basis on which TCR beta libraries were built. TCRdb reprocessed the multiplex PCR reads via MiXCR and lists one record per CDR3 protein. The sample has a few hundred thousand distinct CDR3 sequences; 20% to 25% are singletons. Between the trimmed V and J ends, which lost 6 bases and 6 bases, there was a span of 14 bases. The CDR3 extends over 13 amino acids. CDR1 is MNHNS, CDR2 SASEGT, per germline. This clonotype was picked up many times. The target antigen is unknown.

The V call is TRBV6-1, the J call TRBJ1-1; possibly TRBD1 for D (5 bases). The sequenced sample was peripheral blood mononuclear cells (PBMCs), obtained when the disease was refractory, from a patient treated with antithyroid drugs. This sequence originates from a female donor with Graves disease. The CDR3: CASRAGLGAEAFF. For the CDR3, the DNA is TGTGCCAGCAGGGCGGGACTTGGCGCTGAAGCTTTCTTT.